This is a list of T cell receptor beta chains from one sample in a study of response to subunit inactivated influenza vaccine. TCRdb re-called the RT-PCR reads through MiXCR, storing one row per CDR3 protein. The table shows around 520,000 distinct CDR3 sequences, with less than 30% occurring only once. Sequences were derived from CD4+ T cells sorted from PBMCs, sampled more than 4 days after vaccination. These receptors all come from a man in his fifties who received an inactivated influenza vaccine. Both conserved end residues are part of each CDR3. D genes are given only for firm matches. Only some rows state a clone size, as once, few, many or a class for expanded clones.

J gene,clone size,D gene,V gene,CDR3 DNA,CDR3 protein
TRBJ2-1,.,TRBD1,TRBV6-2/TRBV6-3,TGTGCCAGCAGATGGACAGGGAGCCATGAGCAGTTCTTC,CASRWTGSHEQFF
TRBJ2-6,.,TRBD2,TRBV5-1,TGCGCCAGCACCAAAGCGGGAAACTCTGGGGCCAACGTCCTGACTTTC,CASTKAGNSGANVLTF
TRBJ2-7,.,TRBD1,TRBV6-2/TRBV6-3,TGTGCCAGCAGACACAGCCCGGGACAGGGCTCCTACGAGCAGTACTTC,CASRHSPGQGSYEQYF
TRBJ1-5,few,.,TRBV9,TGTGCCAGCAGCGCCGACCAGGGACTAACTGGGCCCCAGCATTTT,CASSADQGLTGPQHF
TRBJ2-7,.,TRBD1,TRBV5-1,TGCGCCAGCAGCTTGGACGGGACAGGGGGCCCGCAGTACTTC,CASSLDGTGGPQYF
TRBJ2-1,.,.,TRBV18,TGTGCCAGCTCACCACCTGGGCTCGGAGGAAATGAGCAGTTCTTC,CASSPPGLGGNEQFF
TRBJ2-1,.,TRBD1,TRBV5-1,TGCGCCAGCAGCTTGTGGGACAGGGGCCACAATGAGCAGTTCTTC,CASSLWDRGHNEQFF
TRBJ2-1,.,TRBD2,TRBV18,TGTGCCAGCTCCCAAGACAGGAATCTAGCGGGGTCCGGATTTGGTGAGCAGTTCTTC,CASSQDRNLAGSGFGEQFF
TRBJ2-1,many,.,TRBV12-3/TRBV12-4,TGTGCCAGCAGTAAGAGTACAGGGCCTGGTGAGCAGTTCTTC,CASSKSTGPGEQFF
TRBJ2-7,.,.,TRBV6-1,TGTGCCAGCAGCAAGGCGGCACCCTACGAGCAGTACTTC,CASSKAAPYEQYF
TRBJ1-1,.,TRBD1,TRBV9,TGTGCCAGCAGCACCGAGACAGGGGGAACTGAAGCTTTCTTT,CASSTETGGTEAFF
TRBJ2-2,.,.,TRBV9,TGTGCCAGCAGCCCCCGACGCCGGGGCGACACCGGGGAGCTGTTTTTT,CASSPRRRGDTGELFF
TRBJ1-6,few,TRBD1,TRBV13,TGTGCCAGCAGCGTGACAGGGAAATCACCCCTCCACTTT,CASSVTGKSPLHF
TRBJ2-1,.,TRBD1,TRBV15,TGTGCCACCAGCAGTCGACAGGGGGCCTACAATGAGCAGTTCTTC,CATSSRQGAYNEQFF
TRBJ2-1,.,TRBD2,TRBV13,TGTGCCAGCAGCATAAATAGCGGGAGTTTGTCCTACAATGAGCAGTTCTTC,CASSINSGSLSYNEQFF
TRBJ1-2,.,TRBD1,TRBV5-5,TGTGCCAGCAGCTTGGGCCTGACAGGGGCGAACTATGGCTACACCTTC,CASSLGLTGANYGYTF
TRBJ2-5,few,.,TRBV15,TGTGCCACCAGCGACTTGGGGCCGACCCAGTACTTC,CATSDLGPTQYF
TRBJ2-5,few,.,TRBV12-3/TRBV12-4,TGTGCCAGCAGAATGGGTCAGACCCAGTACTTC,CASRMGQTQYF
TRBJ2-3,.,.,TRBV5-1,TGCGCCAGCCGATCACACTCGGGCACAGATACGCAGTATTTT,CASRSHSGTDTQYF
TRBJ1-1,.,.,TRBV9,TGTGCCAGCAGCGGGACAGAATCGAACACTGAAGCTTTCTTT,CASSGTESNTEAFF
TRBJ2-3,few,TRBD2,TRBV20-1,TGCAGTGCCGCCCCGGCGGGAGGGCTGACAGATACGCAGTATTTT,CSAAPAGGLTDTQYF